Below are 21 T cell receptor beta chains sequenced from a single sample in a study of T cells after posttransplantation cyclophosphamide. Assay: immunoSEQ multiplex PCR; the TCRdb copy retains only in-frame clones and omits some. The sample shows roughly 16,000 clones, none of them appearing just once. A marrow graft followed busulfan-fludarabine conditioning, with cyclophosphamide on days +3 and +4. The specimen comprised PBMCs, sampled after allogeneic stem cell transplant with posttransplant cyclophosphamide. Receptors originate from a female patient aged 30-39 years who received an allogeneic stem cell transplant from a related donor, was CMV-positive, and had no GVHD. Some T cells may possibly be graft donor cells.

This clone was found many times. The chain uses TRBV7-8 and TRBJ2-7; D unresolved. CDR3 size: 14 residues. Germline CDR1 and CDR2: SGHVS and FQNEAQ. Trimming left V 1 base short and J 0 bases short, with 7 bases between. The CDR3 DNA sequence: TGTGCCAGCAGCTTAGAGTTCAGCTCCTACGAGCAGTACTTC. The encoded protein is CASSLEFSSYEQYF.

This clone has at least ten counts. V gene TRBV11-2 combines with J gene TRBJ2-1; unclear D gene. Trimming removed 5 bases from V and 5 bases from J, with 19 bases in between. Looked up from germline, CDR1 is SGHAT and CDR2 is FQNNGV. The CDR3 is 16 amino acids. DNA of the CDR3: TGTGCCAGCAGCCGAATCCCCATCGGAGCAGACAATGAGCAGTTCTTC. It encodes CASSRIPIGADNEQFF.

In its sample, this clone was seen many times. This chain links TRBV11-2 with TRBJ2-1; 8 bases agree with TRBD2. J was trimmed by 9 bases and V by 5 bases; bases with no gene match: 15. The CDR3 runs 16 residues. Germline V gene data show CDR1 as SGHAT and CDR2 as FQNNGV. In DNA, the CDR3 is TGTGCCAGCAGCAGGTGGGGCGGGAGGAGGTTGGGTGAGCAGTTCTTC. It codes for CASSRWGGRRLGEQFF.

This clone has ten or more counts. V and J are TRBV28 and TRBJ1-1; D uncertain. The V end was cut by 8 bases, the J end by 0 bases, with 13 bases between. Germline V CDR1 and CDR2: MDHEN, SYDVKM. The CDR3 runs to 14 residues. CDR3 loop: CASLSPGLNTEAFF. The CDR3, as DNA: TGTGCCAGCCTTTCGCCCGGTCTGAACACTGAAGCTTTCTTT.

This clone has ten or more counts. The V and J genes are TRBV30 and TRBJ1-4, with TRBD1 matching over 7 bases. The junction had 17 bases not matched to a gene; V was cut back by 7 bases and J by 6 bases. Per the germline V gene, CDR1 is GTSNPN and CDR2 is SVGIG (reference sequence). The CDR3 totals 16 residues. The CDR3 DNA reads as TGTGCCTCGAGCGCGGATTCACAGGGGCCTTATGAAAAACTGTTTTTT. Translating gives CASSADSQGPYEKLFF.

Ten or more counts support this clone. V gene TRBV25-1 combines with J gene TRBJ1-1; D call uncertain. The V and J ends lost 6 bases and 4 bases respectively, with 9 bases between them. The length of the CDR3 is 12 residues. Germline V gene sequence: CDR1 MGHDK, CDR2 SYGVNS. CDR3 sequence: CASSPGSTEAFF. Here the CDR3 DNA reads TGTGCCAGCAGCCCCGGGAGCACTGAAGCTTTCTTT.

CDR3 DNA: TGTGCCATCAGTGAGTCGACGGGAGAGACCCAGTACTTC. It yields the protein CAISESTGETQYF. The chain employs TRBV10-3 and TRBJ2-5; no firm D call. The V gene lost 0 bases and the J gene lost 4 bases, with 6 bases spanning the gap. CDR1 and CDR2 (germline): ENHRY, SYGVKD. The CDR3 runs 13 residues.

This clone was seen ten or more times. This chain joins TRBV7-8 and TRBJ2-7, with TRBD2 matching over 7 bases. Germline CDR1 is SGHVS and CDR2 is FQNEAQ. The V and J ends lost 3 bases and 4 bases, in that order; junction bases with no gene match: 9. The length of the CDR3 is 15 residues. CDR3 sequence (DNA): TGTGCCAGCAGCTTCGGAGATGAAGCGGGGTACGAGCAGTACTTC. It yields the protein CASSFGDEAGYEQYF.

Many counts were recorded for this clone. The rearrangement joins TRBV19 to TRBJ2-2, with a possible D match to TRBD2 (7 bases). Trimming removed 2 bases from V and 6 bases from J, with 13 bases in between. This CDR3 is 15 amino acids long. Per the germline V gene, CDR1 is LNHDA and CDR2 is SQIVND (reference sequence). The CDR3 loop reads CASSIWGGQAGELFF. The DNA for the CDR3 is TGTGCCAGTAGTATATGGGGGGGGCAGGCCGGGGAGCTGTTTTTT.

This clone was seen many times. This chain links TRBV9 with TRBJ2-2; D perhaps matches TRBD2 (6 bases). The germline V gene has CDR1 SGDLS and CDR2 YYNGEE. Trimming took off 4 bases at V and 8 bases at J, with 18 bases between the two ends. The CDR3 length is 15 residues. In DNA form, the CDR3 reads TGTGCCAGCAGCTACTGGGACTCTTTGTTGGGGGAGCTGTTTTTT. Translated, it gives CASSYWDSLLGELFF.

In this sample, this clone turned up many times. This chain uses TRBV5-6 with TRBJ2-7, with D possibly being TRBD2 (6 bases). Trimming left V 4 bases short and J 0 bases short, with 14 bases between. The germline CDR1 and CDR2 sequences are SGHDT and YYEEEE. The CDR3 has 15 residues. CDR3 in DNA: TGTGCCAGCAGCCGGGACTTGCTAAGCTCCTACGAGCAGTACTTC. Its protein product is CASSRDLLSSYEQYF.

Sample share makes this clone medium-sized. The chain couples TRBV6-6 to TRBJ1-5; no clear D. CDR3 length: 15 residues. Looked up from germline, CDR1 is MNHNY and CDR2 is SVGAGI (reference sequence). The V end was cut by 6 bases, the J end by 5 bases, with 17 bases between. The CDR3 nucleotides read TGTGCCAGCAGCCACGCGAGGGCCTTGCATCAGCCCCAGCATTTT. As protein: CASSHARALHQPQHF.

This clone has ten or more counts. The J gene is TRBJ1-4, the V gene TRBV19; 9 bases match TRBD1. CDR3 length: 18 residues. The germline V gene encodes CDR1 LNHDA and CDR2 SQIVND (reference sequence). Trimming cost V 9 bases and J 7 bases; bases outside gene matches: 21. The CDR3 here is CASLGGGQGRGVGEKLFF. CDR3 bases: TGTGCCAGCCTAGGCGGCGGACAGGGGAGGGGAGTAGGTGAAAAACTGTTTTTT.

This clone has at least ten counts. This chain joins TRBV4-2 and TRBJ1-4; maybe TRBD1 (6 bases). This CDR3 contains 15 residues. Germline V gene sequence: CDR1 LGHNA, CDR2 YNFKEQ. V was shortened by 10 bases and J by 11 bases, with 26 bases between the two germline ends. This CDR3 reads CATTEQQGTQRKLFF. CDR3 coding DNA: TGTGCCACCACCGAACAACAGGGTACACAGCGGAAACTGTTTTTT.

This clone has a count of ten or more. This rearrangement joins TRBV28 to TRBJ2-7; D is possibly TRBD2 (7 bases). With 2 bases removed from V and 6 bases from J, the gap between germline ends came to 23 bases. Germline loops: CDR1 MDHEN, CDR2 SYDVKM. This CDR3 has 17 residues. The CDR3 bases are TGTGCCAGCAGTTTAGAGGCGGGGGCCCGCGGGGGCCCCGAGCAGTACTTC. Its protein is CASSLEAGARGGPEQYF.

This clone was detected many times. The J gene is TRBJ2-1, the V gene TRBV29-1; TRBD2 might be the D (6 bases). The V and J ends lost 7 bases and 3 bases respectively, with 10 bases between them. There are 12 residues in the CDR3. The germline V gene has CDR1 SQVTM and CDR2 ANQGSEA. The CDR3 nucleotides are TGCAGCGCCGGGGGATTCTACAATGAGCAGTTCTTC. It encodes CSAGGFYNEQFF.

This clone was recorded many times. The rearrangement links TRBV5-4 to TRBJ2-7; tentatively, D is TRBD1 (5 bases). Germline V gene data show CDR1 as SGHNT and CDR2 as YYREEE (reference sequence). The CDR3 has 12 amino acids. V was pared by 4 bases and J by 7 bases, with 12 bases between. In DNA, the CDR3 is TGTGCCAGCAGCCCCACGGCAGGGGAGCAGTACTTC. It translates to CASSPTAGEQYF. The entire variable domain, with the rest obtained from reference TRBV5-4 and TRBJ2-7, is as follows: ETGVTQSPTHLIKTRGQQVTLRCSSQSGHNTVSWYQQALGQGPQFIFQYYREEENGRGNFPPRFSGLQFPNYSSELNVNALELDDSALYLCASSPTAGEQYFGPGTRLTVT.

This clone was observed many times. The chain has TRBV7-9 and TRBJ1-1, with TRBD1 matching 9 bases. The CDR3 is 11 amino acids. Per germline, CDR1 SEHNR and CDR2 FQNEAQ (reference sequence). J gave up 12 bases and V 6 bases, and 5 bases lay outside the gene matches. CDR3 nucleotide sequence: TGTGCCAGCAGTCCCGGGACAGGGCCTTTCTTT. Its protein product is CASSPGTGPFF.

This clone was found many times. V and J are TRBV29-1 and TRBJ2-2; 11 bases are shared with TRBD2. The CDR3 has 19 amino acids. CDR1 is SQVTM and CDR2 is ANQGSEA in the germline V gene. The V gene end was trimmed by 1 base and the J gene end by 7 bases; junction bases not matched to a gene: 17. In nucleotides, the CDR3 is TGCAGCGTTGAAGGGGAAGGCCTAGCGGGAGGAATAGGGGTCGGGGAGCTGTTTTTT. It yields the protein CSVEGEGLAGGIGVGELFF.

This clone has at least ten counts. The rearrangement joins TRBV7-3 to TRBJ2-2; D perhaps matches TRBD2 (6 bases). Per germline, CDR1 SGHTA and CDR2 FQGTGA. V shed 1 base and J shed 5 bases, with 17 bases lying between them. The CDR3 loop spans 17 amino acids. CDR3 in DNA: TGTGCCAGCAGCTTAATGGGAATTTTTCGGGGGACCGGGGAGCTGTTTTTT. Amino acid sequence: CASSLMGIFRGTGELFF. The whole variable domain, remainder taken from reference TRBV7-3 and TRBJ2-2, is GAGVSQTPSNKVTEKGKYVELRCDPISGHTALYWYRQSLGQGPEFLIYFQGTGAADDSGLPNDRFFAVRPEGSVSTLKIQRTERGDSAVYLCASSLMGIFRGTGELFFGEGSRLTVL.

This clone has a count of ten or more. The genes are TRBV5-6 and TRBJ2-1, with 7 bases that match TRBD2. CDR1 is SGHDT, CDR2 YYEEEE, per germline. This CDR3 is 16 amino acids long. With 0 bases clipped from V and 3 bases from J, the junction kept 6 bases outside the gene matches. Written as DNA, the CDR3 is TGTGCCAGCAGCTTGGGGGCGGGAGACTTCTACAATGAGCAGTTCTTC. It codes for CASSLGAGDFYNEQFF.